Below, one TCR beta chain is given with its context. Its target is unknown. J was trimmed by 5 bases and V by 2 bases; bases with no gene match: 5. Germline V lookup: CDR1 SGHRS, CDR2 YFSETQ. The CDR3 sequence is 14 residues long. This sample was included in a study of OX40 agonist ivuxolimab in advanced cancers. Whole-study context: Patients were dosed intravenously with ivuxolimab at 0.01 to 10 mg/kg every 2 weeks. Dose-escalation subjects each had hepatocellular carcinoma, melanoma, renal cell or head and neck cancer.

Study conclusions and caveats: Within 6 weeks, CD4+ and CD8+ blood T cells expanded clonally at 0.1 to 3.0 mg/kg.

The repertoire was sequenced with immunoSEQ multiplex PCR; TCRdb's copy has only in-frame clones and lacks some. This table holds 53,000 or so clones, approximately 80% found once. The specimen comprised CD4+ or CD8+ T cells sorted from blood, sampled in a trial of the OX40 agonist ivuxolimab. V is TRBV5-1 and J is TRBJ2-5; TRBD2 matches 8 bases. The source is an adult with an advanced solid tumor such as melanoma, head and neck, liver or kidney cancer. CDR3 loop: CASSFGGALETQYF. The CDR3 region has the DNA TGCGCCAGCAGCTTCGGGGGGGCCTTGGAGACCCAGTACTTC.